Sequencing of this T cell receptor (beta chain) was carried out in a study of shared clonotypes between healthy human individuals. Germline loops: CDR1 MNHEY, CDR2 SMNVEV (reference sequence). V lost 4 bases and J lost 6, with 12 bases in between. The CDR3 has 13 amino acids. Only one count was recorded for this clone. TCRdb's copy holds only in-frame clones and misses some; the assay was immunoSEQ multiplex PCR. The data hold hundreds of thousands of clones, with roughly 95% observed a single time. Only CD45RO-negative cells positively selected for CCR7 counted as naive CD8 cells, so terminally differentiated effector memory CD45RA+ cells were excluded.

J is TRBJ1-2 and V is TRBV27; D not certain. This TCR was sampled from a woman in her thirties in good health. The material sequenced was naive CD8+ T cells sorted from blood. CDR3 coding DNA: TGTGCCAGCAGTTCTCCAGCTTGGGATGGCTACACCTTC. This codes for CASSSPAWDGYTF.